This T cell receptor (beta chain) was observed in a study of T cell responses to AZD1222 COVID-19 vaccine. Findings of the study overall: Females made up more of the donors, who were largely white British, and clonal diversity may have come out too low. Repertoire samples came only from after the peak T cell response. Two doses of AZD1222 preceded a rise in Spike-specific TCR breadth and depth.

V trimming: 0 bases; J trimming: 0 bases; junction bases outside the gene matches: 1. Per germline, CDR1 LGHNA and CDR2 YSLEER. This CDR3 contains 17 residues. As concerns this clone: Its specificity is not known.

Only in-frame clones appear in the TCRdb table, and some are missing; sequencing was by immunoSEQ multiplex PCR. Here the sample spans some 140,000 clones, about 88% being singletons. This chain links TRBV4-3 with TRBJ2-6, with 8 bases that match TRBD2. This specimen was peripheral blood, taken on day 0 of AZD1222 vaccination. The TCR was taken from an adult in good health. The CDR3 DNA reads TGCGCCAGCAGCCAAGACGGGACTAGCTCTGGGGCCAACGTCCTGACTTTC. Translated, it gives CASSQDGTSSGANVLTF.